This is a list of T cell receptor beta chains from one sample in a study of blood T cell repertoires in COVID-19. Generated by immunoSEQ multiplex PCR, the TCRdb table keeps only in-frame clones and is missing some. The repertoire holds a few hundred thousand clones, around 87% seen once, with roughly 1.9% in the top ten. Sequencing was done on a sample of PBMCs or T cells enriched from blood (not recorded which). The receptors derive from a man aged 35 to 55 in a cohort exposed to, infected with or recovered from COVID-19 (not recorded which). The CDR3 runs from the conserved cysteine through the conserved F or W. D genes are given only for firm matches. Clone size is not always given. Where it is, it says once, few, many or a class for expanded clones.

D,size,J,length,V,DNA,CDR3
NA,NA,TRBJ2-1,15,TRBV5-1,TGCGCCAGCAGCTTGGCCGAGATCCCGAAGAATGAGCAGTTCTTC,CASSLAEIPKNEQFF
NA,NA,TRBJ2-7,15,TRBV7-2,TGTGCCAGCAGCTTAGATACAGGGCGTGCCTACGAGCAGTACTTC,CASSLDTGRAYEQYF
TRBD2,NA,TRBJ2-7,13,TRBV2,TGTGCCAGCAGTAGTAGCGGGAGGGGGGAGCGTTACTTC,CASSSSGRGERYF
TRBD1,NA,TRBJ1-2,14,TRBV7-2,TGTGCCAGCAGCTTAGGCGGGACAGGGGGGACTAGGACCTTC,CASSLGGTGGTRTF
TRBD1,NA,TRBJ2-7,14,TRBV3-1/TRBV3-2,TGTGCCAGCAGCCAAGCGGACAGGGTGGACGAGCAGTACTTC,CASSQADRVDEQYF
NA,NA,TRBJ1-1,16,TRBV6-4,TGTGCCAGCAGTGACTCGGGGGGGGAGACGAACACTGAAGCTTTCTTT,CASSDSGGETNTEAFF
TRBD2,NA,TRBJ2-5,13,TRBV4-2,TGTGCCAGCAGCCCCGGGAGGGGCGAGACCCAGTACTTC,CASSPGRGETQYF
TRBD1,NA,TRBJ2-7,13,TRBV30,TGTGCCTCGAAAACACCAGGGGGCGAGGAGCAGTACTTC,CASKTPGGEEQYF
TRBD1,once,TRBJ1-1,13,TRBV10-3,TGTGCCACCTCGGGACAGGGGGCGACTGAAGCTTTCTTT,CATSGQGATEAFF
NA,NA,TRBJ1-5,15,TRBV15,TGTGCCACCAGCAGAGATAAGGGGTACAATCAGCCCCAGCATTTT,CATSRDKGYNQPQHF
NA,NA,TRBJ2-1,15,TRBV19,TGTGCCAGTAGTATAGAACAGGGCAGGCACAATGAGCAGTTCTTC,CASSIEQGRHNEQFF
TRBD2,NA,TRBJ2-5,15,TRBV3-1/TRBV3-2,TGTGCCAGCAGCCAAGCTTCGGGGAGGGGAGAGACCCAGTACTTC,CASSQASGRGETQYF
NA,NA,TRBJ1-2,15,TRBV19,TGTGCCAGTAGTTTTGGACACCTCACAAAACATGGCTACACCTTC,CASSFGHLTKHGYTF
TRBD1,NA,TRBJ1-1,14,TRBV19,TGTGCCAGTAGTAGAGGGACAGGGGGCACTGAAGCTTTCTTT,CASSRGTGGTEAFF
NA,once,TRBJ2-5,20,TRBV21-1,TGTGCCAGCAGCACCCCAAAGGACAGATCCGCGGGAGGGCCTAGGGAGACCCAGTACTTC,CASSTPKDRSAGGPRETQYF
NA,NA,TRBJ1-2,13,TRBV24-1,TGTGCCACCAGTGATCAGAGGGGGTCCGGCTACACCTTC,CATSDQRGSGYTF
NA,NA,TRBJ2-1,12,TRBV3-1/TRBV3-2,TGTGCCAGCAGCCAAGTTTCTAATGAGCAGTTCTTC,CASSQVSNEQFF
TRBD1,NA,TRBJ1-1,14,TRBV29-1,TGCAGCGTCGCTGCCGGGACAGTGAACACTGAAGCTTTCTTT,CSVAAGTVNTEAFF
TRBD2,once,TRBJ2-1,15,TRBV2,TGTGCCAGCAGTGTTAGTAGCGGGCCTTACAATGAGCAGTTCTTC,CASSVSSGPYNEQFF
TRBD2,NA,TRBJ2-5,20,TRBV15,TGTGCCACCAGCAGAGATAGACCGCCGGGACTAGCGGGAGTGCGGGAGACCCAGTACTTC,CATSRDRPPGLAGVRETQYF
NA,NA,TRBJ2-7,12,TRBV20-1,TGCAGTGCTAGTGGGCGGCTCTACGAGCAGTACTTC,CSASGRLYEQYF
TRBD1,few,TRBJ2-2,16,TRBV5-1,TGCGCCAGCAGCCGATCCGGGACAGCCTACACCGGGGAGCTGTTTTTT,CASSRSGTAYTGELFF
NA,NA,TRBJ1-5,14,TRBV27,TGTGCCAGCAGTTCCCCCCCTGCCGGGGAGCCCCAGCATTTT,CASSSPPAGEPQHF
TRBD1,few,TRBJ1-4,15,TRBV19,TGTGCCAGTAGTATTCCGGGACAGGGGAACGAAAAACTGTTTTTT,CASSIPGQGNEKLFF
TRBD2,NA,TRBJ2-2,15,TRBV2,TGTGCCAGCAGCGAAAGGACTAGTCGGGGCGGGGAGCTGTTTTTT,CASSERTSRGGELFF
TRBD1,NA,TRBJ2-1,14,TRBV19,TGTGCCAGTAGTATCGGGACAGGGTACAATGAGCAGTTCTTC,CASSIGTGYNEQFF
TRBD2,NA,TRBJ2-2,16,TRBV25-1,TGTGCCAGCAGTGTCGCTAGCGGGAGGGCCATCGGGGAGCTGTTTTTT,CASSVASGRAIGELFF
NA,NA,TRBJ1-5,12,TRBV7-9,TGTGCCAGCAGCTTAGGAGTTCAGCCCCAGCATTTT,CASSLGVQPQHF
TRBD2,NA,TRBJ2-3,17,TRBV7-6,TGTGCCAGCAGCCCACGGACTAGCGGGACACGAACAGATACGCAGTATTTT,CASSPRTSGTRTDTQYF
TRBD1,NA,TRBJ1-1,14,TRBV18,TGTGCCAGCTCAATACGACAGGGCGAACACTGGGCTTTCTTT,CASSIRQGEHWAFF
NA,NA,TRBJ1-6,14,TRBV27,TGTGCCAGCAGTTCGTGGCAGGGGAATTCACCCCTCCACTTT,CASSSWQGNSPLHF
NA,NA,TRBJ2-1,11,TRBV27,TGTGCCAGCAGTGGCCAAAGGGGGCAGTTCTTC,CASSGQRGQFF
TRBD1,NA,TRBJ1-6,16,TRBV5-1,TGCGCCAGCAGCCTCAGGGCAGGGGGCGGTAATTCACCCCTCCACTTT,CASSLRAGGGNSPLHF
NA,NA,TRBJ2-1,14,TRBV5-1,TGCGCCAGCAGCTTTTCCCGGGGATACAATGAGCAGTTCTTC,CASSFSRGYNEQFF
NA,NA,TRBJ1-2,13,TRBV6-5,TGTGCCAGCAGTTATACGCCGGGGTTTGGCTACACCTTC,CASSYTPGFGYTF
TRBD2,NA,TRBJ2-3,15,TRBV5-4,TGTGCCAGCAGCTTGAGAGCGGGATTCACAGATACGCAGTATTTT,CASSLRAGFTDTQYF
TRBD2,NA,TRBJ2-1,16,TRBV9,TGTGCCAGCAGCGCAGACGGGACTAGCGGGAGCTTTGAGCAGTTCTTC,CASSADGTSGSFEQFF
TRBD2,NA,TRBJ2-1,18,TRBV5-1,TGCGCCAGCAGCGCGGGGACTAGCGGGAGGACCGCCTACAATGAGCAGTTCTTC,CASSAGTSGRTAYNEQFF
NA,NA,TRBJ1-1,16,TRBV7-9,TGTGCCAGCAGCCCATCGGGGGGGGCCGGGAGAACTGAAGCTTTCTTT,CASSPSGGAGRTEAFF
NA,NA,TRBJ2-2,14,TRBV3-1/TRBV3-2,TGTGCCAGCAGCCAATGGCTTGCCACCGGGGAGCTGTTTTTT,CASSQWLATGELFF
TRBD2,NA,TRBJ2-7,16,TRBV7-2,TGTGCCAGCAGCTTGGATTTGCTAGCGGGCTCCTACGAGCAGTACTTC,CASSLDLLAGSYEQYF
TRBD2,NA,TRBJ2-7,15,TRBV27,TGTGCCAGCAGTTCCGAGACTAGCGGCTCCTACGAGCAGTACTTC,CASSSETSGSYEQYF
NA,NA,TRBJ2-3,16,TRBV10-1,TGCGCCAGCAGTGCCGTTGGGGGGAAAAGCACAGATACGCAGTATTTT,CASSAVGGKSTDTQYF
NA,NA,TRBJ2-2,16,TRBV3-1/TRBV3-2,TGTGCCAGCAGCCCCGGGACGGGAGCAAGCACCGGGGAGCTGTTTTTT,CASSPGTGASTGELFF
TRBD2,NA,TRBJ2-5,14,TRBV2,TGTGCCAGCAGGAGGACTAGCGGCCAAGAGACCCAGTACTTC,CASRRTSGQETQYF
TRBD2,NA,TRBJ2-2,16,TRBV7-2,TGTGCCAGCAGCACGACGCTAGCGGGAGGGATCGGGGAGCTGTTTTTT,CASSTTLAGGIGELFF
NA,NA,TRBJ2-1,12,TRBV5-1,TGCGCCAGCTACCTAATCCGGGGTGAGCAGTTCTTC,CASYLIRGEQFF